One sample yielded the 26 T cell receptor beta chains listed below, sequenced in a study of shared clonotypes between healthy human individuals. Profiled with immunoSEQ multiplex PCR; TCRdb holds only in-frame clones, not every one. The sample records just over 2,000,000 clones, about 95% being singletons. Naive CD8 cells were CD45RO-negative, positively selected for CCR7, excluding terminally differentiated effector memory CD45RA+ cells. The material sequenced was naive CD8+ T cells sorted from blood. Receptor source: a young man in good health.

The chain carries TRBV4-3 and TRBJ2-1, with 8 bases that match TRBD2. This CDR3 comprises 15 residues. V shed 0 bases and J 5 bases; nucleotides not matched to a gene: 3. In germline, CDR1 is LGHNA, CDR2 YSLEER. The CDR3 here is CASSQERLANNEQFF. The CDR3 DNA follows: TGCGCCAGCAGCCAAGAAAGACTAGCGAACAATGAGCAGTTCTTC.

The J gene is TRBJ1-3, the V gene TRBV6-1; 8 bases are shared with TRBD1. With 6 bases clipped from V and 4 bases from J, the junction kept 8 bases outside the gene matches. This CDR3 is 15 amino acids long. The germline CDR1 and CDR2 sequences are MNHNS and SASEGT. The CDR3: CASRDRQGLGNTIYF. As DNA, the CDR3 is TGTGCCAGCAGGGATCGACAGGGGCTGGGAAACACCATATATTTT.

This chain joins TRBV10-2 and TRBJ2-1, with a weak D call TRBD2 (6 bases). Germline CDR1 and CDR2: WSHSY and SAAADI. The V end was cut by 10 bases, the J end by 2 bases, with 12 bases between. This CDR3 comprises 13 residues. The CDR3, as DNA: TGCGCCATCCTCGGGGGTACCTACAATGAGCAGTTCTTC. Its protein is CAILGGTYNEQFF.

CDR3 loop: CASSSVGEDYGYTF. CDR3 nucleotides: TGTGCCAGCAGCTCCGTCGGGGAGGACTATGGCTACACCTTC. The genes are TRBV7-9 and TRBJ1-2; D is ambiguous. The germline gives CDR1 SEHNR, CDR2 FQNEAQ (reference sequence). This CDR3 has 14 amino acids. The V and J ends lost 4 bases and 3 bases respectively, with 12 bases between them.

The rearrangement links TRBV7-8 to TRBJ1-2; the D is unclear. V lost 1 base, J lost 4 bases, and 10 bases lay in between. The germline CDR1 and CDR2 sequences are SGHVS and FQNEAQ. The CDR3 sequence is 14 residues long. Here the CDR3 reads CASSLVPAGYGYTF. CDR3 nucleotides: TGTGCCAGCAGCTTAGTTCCCGCGGGCTATGGCTACACCTTC.

The chain uses TRBV27 and TRBJ2-5; a possible D gene is TRBD1 (5 bases). This CDR3 region has 15 residues. Between the trimmed V and J ends, which lost 5 bases and 5 bases, there was a span of 18 bases. From germline, CDR1 is MNHEY and CDR2 SMNVEV (reference sequence). CDR3 protein: CASSPSLGPGETQYF. DNA of the CDR3: TGTGCCAGCAGTCCCTCGTTAGGCCCAGGGGAGACCCAGTACTTC.

The chain links TRBV28 to TRBJ2-7, with 7 nucleotides matching TRBD2. This CDR3 comprises 17 residues. Looked up from germline, CDR1 is MDHEN and CDR2 is SYDVKM. The V and J ends lost 1 base and 0 bases, in that order; junction bases with no gene match: 9. CDR3 amino acids: CASSLSLSGASSYEQYF. CDR3 coding DNA: TGTGCCAGCAGTTTATCCTTAAGCGGGGCGAGCTCCTACGAGCAGTACTTC.

This clone has just a few counts. The chain has TRBV29-1 and TRBJ2-5, with 7 bases aligning to TRBD1. This CDR3 region has 13 residues. Germline assignment: CDR1 SQVTM and CDR2 ANQGSEA. With 4 bases clipped from V and 2 bases from J, the junction kept 4 bases outside the gene matches. CDR3 sequence (DNA): TGCAGCGTTGCTGACAGGGCACAAGAGACCCAGTACTTC. It encodes CSVADRAQETQYF.

The chain recombines TRBV6-6 with TRBJ1-1; a possible D gene is TRBD1 (5 bases). The CDR3 covers 12 residues. V was shortened by 6 bases and J by 7 bases, with 12 bases between the two germline ends. The germline V gene encodes CDR1 MNHNY and CDR2 SVGAGI (reference sequence). Here the CDR3 reads CASSRDGDEAFF. CDR3 in DNA: TGTGCCAGCAGCAGGGACGGAGATGAAGCTTTCTTT.

This sequence joins TRBV5-6 and TRBJ2-1, with D perhaps TRBD1 (6 bases). V was cut by 1 base and J by 6 bases, with 8 bases left in between. The CDR3 runs 13 residues. Germline assignment: CDR1 SGHDT and CDR2 YYEEEE. For the CDR3, the DNA is TGTGCCAGCAGCTTGACAGGGTCCAATGAGCAGTTCTTC. This codes for CASSLTGSNEQFF.

This clone was observed a single time. The V and J genes are TRBV5-4 and TRBJ2-7, with D possibly TRBD2 on 7 matching bases. The germline V and J ends were trimmed by 0 bases and 4 bases, with 17 bases remaining between them. Germline CDR1 SGHNT, CDR2 YYREEE (reference sequence). The CDR3 has 16 residues. The CDR3 reads CASSLGVSGGAYEQYF. The DNA for the CDR3 is TGTGCCAGCAGCTTGGGCGTCAGTGGGGGGGCTTACGAGCAGTACTTC.

The gene calls are TRBV6-1 and TRBJ1-5; D perhaps matches TRBD1 (5 bases). This CDR3 spans 15 amino acids. From germline, CDR1 is MNHNS and CDR2 SASEGT. Trimming cost V 4 bases and J 8 bases, with 18 bases left between them. In DNA form, the CDR3 reads TGTGCCAGCAGTGTGGGGGGAGGGCTAAGGGAGCCCCAGCATTTT. It translates to CASSVGGGLREPQHF.

The chain carries TRBV4-3 and TRBJ2-5; TRBD2 matches at 8 bases. Germline CDR1 LGHNA, CDR2 YSLEER. V lost 0 bases, J lost 2 bases, and 5 bases stayed unmatched. This CDR3 comprises 16 residues. In nucleotides, the CDR3 is TGCGCCAGCAGCCAAGATCGACTAGCGCCGCAAGAGACCCAGTACTTC. Its protein is CASSQDRLAPQETQYF.

In nucleotides, the CDR3 is TGTGCCAGCAGCTTGGGAGGGACAGGGAACACTGAAGCTTTCTTT. It is translated as CASSLGGTGNTEAFF. The chain has TRBV5-8 and TRBJ1-1, with 8 bases that match TRBD1. There are 15 residues in the CDR3. J was trimmed by 1 base and V by 0 bases; bases with no gene match: 2. Germline loops: CDR1 SGHTS, CDR2 YDEGEE.

CDR3 residues: CASSSPTLRQETQYF. CDR3 DNA sequence: TGTGCCAGCAGCTCCCCGACCCTTCGCCAAGAGACCCAGTACTTC. This sequence joins TRBV7-2 and TRBJ2-5, with no clear D. Looked up from germline, CDR1 is SGHTA and CDR2 is FQGNSA. The length of the CDR3 is 15 residues. The V and J ends lost 4 bases and 1 base respectively, with 13 bases between them. Supplemented by reference TRBV7-2 and TRBJ2-5, the full variable domain reads GAGVSQSPSNKVTEKGKDVELRCDPISGHTALYWYRQSLGQGLEFLIYFQGNSAPDKSGLPSDRFSAERTGGSVSTLTIQRTQQEDSAVYLCASSSPTLRQETQYFGPGTRLLVL.

This chain connects TRBV2 to TRBJ2-7; TRBD2 might be the D (5 bases). The CDR3 is made up of 13 amino acids. The germline V gene encodes CDR1 SNHLY and CDR2 FYNNEI. The V end lost 4 bases, the J end lost 3 bases, and 10 bases lay between the germline ends. This CDR3 reads CASSGERFYEQYF. CDR3 sequence (DNA): TGTGCCAGCAGTGGGGAGCGCTTCTACGAGCAGTACTTC.

The V gene is TRBV28, the J gene TRBJ2-2; TRBD2 aligns across 8 bases. The V gene end was trimmed by 3 bases and the J gene end by 14 bases; junction bases not matched to a gene: 8. CDR1 and CDR2 from the germline V gene are MDHEN and SYDVKM. This CDR3 has 13 residues. The CDR3 spells CASSFQSGGPLFF. For the CDR3, the DNA is TGTGCCAGCAGTTTTCAAAGCGGGGGCCCCCTGTTTTTT.

The chain combines TRBV7-9 with TRBJ1-2, with a weak D call TRBD1 (6 bases). The CDR3 runs to 17 residues. Per germline, CDR1 SEHNR and CDR2 FQNEAQ (reference sequence). V shed 1 base and J shed 5 bases, with 20 bases lying between them. The CDR3 reads CASSLGGATGLDYGYTF. In nucleotides, the CDR3 is TGTGCCAGCAGCTTAGGAGGAGCTACAGGGCTGGATTATGGCTACACCTTC.

The chain recombines TRBV28 with TRBJ1-4; D possibly corresponds to TRBD1 (6 bases). Trimming left V 5 bases short and J 8 bases short, with 21 bases between. From germline, CDR1 is MDHEN and CDR2 SYDVKM. The CDR3 spans 16 residues. CDR3 sequence reads: CASSLTTGTSEEKLFF. CDR3 coding DNA: TGTGCCAGCAGTCTAACGACCGGGACATCAGAGGAAAAACTGTTTTTT.

The rearrangement joins TRBV7-6 to TRBJ1-4; no reliable D call. This CDR3 region has 14 residues. Germline V gene lookup returns CDR1 SGHVS and CDR2 FNYEAQ. The ends were cut back, 7 bases at V and 2 bases at J, with 11 bases in the middle. This CDR3 is CASTPGRTNEKLFF. The CDR3 coding sequence is TGTGCCAGCACCCCGGGCCGTACTAATGAAAAACTGTTTTTT.

Only a few counts were recorded for this clone. This chain links TRBV5-4 with TRBJ1-1; unclear D gene. The CDR3 is 14 amino acids. Germline loops: CDR1 SGHNT, CDR2 YYREEE (reference sequence). The germline V and J ends were trimmed by 1 base and 0 bases, with 7 bases remaining between them. CDR3 sequence: CASSLRHMNTEAFF. As DNA, the CDR3 is TGTGCCAGCAGCTTGCGGCATATGAACACTGAAGCTTTCTTT.

The V call is TRBV21-1, the J call TRBJ2-5; the table calls TRBD2, which could not be checked here. TRBV21-1 is a known pseudogene. CDR3 size: 17 residues. The chain's CDR3 is CASSNSLGRESPETQYF. The DNA for the CDR3 is TGTGCCAGCAGCAACTCACTAGGGCGGGAGAGTCCTGAGACCCAGTACTTC.

The chain employs TRBV5-6 and TRBJ1-1; the D gene is possibly TRBD1 (5 bases). Trimming took 2 bases from V and 1 from J, leaving 6 bases between them. CDR1 and CDR2 (germline): SGHDT, YYEEEE. The CDR3 is made up of 13 amino acids. The DNA of the CDR3 is TGTGCCAGCAGCTTTGACAGGAACACTGAAGCTTTCTTT. Translation gives CASSFDRNTEAFF. Together with reference TRBV5-6 and TRBJ1-1, the CDR3 gives the full variable domain: DAGVTQSPTHLIKTRGQQVTLRCSPKSGHDTVSWYQQALGQGPQFIFQYYEEEERQRGNFPDRFSGHQFPNYSSELNVNALLLGDSALYLCASSFDRNTEAFFGQGTRLTVV.

CDR3 nucleotide sequence: TGTGCCTGGAGTACCCAGGGGCAGGGGAATCAGCCCCAGCATTTT. Encoded protein: CAWSTQGQGNQPQHF. The chain is built from TRBV30 and TRBJ1-5, with TRBD1 as a possible D gene (6 bases). The V end lost 2 bases, the J end lost 4 bases, and 15 bases lay between the germline ends. CDR1 is GTSNPN and CDR2 is SVGIG in the germline V gene (reference sequence). This CDR3 has 15 residues.

The count of this clone is one. The gene calls are TRBV4-3 and TRBJ2-3, with unresolved D. Germline CDR1 is LGHNA and CDR2 is YSLEER. The CDR3 runs 13 residues. Trimming shortened V by 1 base and J by 11 bases, and 13 bases separated the two germline ends. The CDR3 here is CASSQVGAWEQYF. The CDR3 DNA sequence: TGCGCCAGCAGCCAAGTAGGAGCGTGGGAGCAGTATTTT.

This chain links TRBV12-5 with TRBJ1-2; possible D gene TRBD1, 5 bases. V was trimmed by 2 bases and J by 5 bases, leaving 15 bases between them. The CDR3 totals 15 residues. CDR1 is LGHNT, CDR2 FRNRAP, per germline. The CDR3 coding sequence is TGTGCTAGTGGTTTGTCAGACGGGGCGTTATATGGCTACACCTTC. It codes for CASGLSDGALYGYTF.